The 17 T cell receptor beta chains below come from one sample, sequenced in a study of blood T cells in healthy people across ages. Through a sample-barcoded 5' primer and a J-beta primer mix, a second PCR was run for 7 to 11 cycles. TCRdb re-derived calls from the 5' RACE reads in MiXCR, one entry per CDR3 protein. The table lists more than 750,000 distinct CDR3 sequences, almost 30% of them singletons. Another study also made use of these data, one on T cells of mothers and their children.

Sequenced material: blood. The receptor set was obtained from a woman between 40 and 55 years old in good health.

This clonotype showed up just a few times. The V call is TRBV28, the J call TRBJ2-7; 8 bases line up with TRBD1. TRBJ2-5 explains the end of the DNA better; the J call may be wrong. This CDR3 contains 15 residues. Germline V CDR1 and CDR2: MDHEN, SYDVKM. CDR3 coding DNA: TGTGCCAGCAGTTCGATCCGGGACAGGAGGGAGACCCAGTACTTC. Its translation: CASSSIRDRRETQYF.

In the case of this clonotype: This sequence may be a read error, since a much larger clone differs from it by one base. V and J are TRBV9 and TRBJ2-3, with D perhaps TRBD2 (7 bases). CDR1 and CDR2 from the germline V gene are SGDLS and YYNGEE. This CDR3 is built from 15 residues. V gave up 3 bases and J gave up 4 bases, with 15 bases separating them. As DNA, the CDR3 is TGTGCCAGCAGCGACCGGGGGGCTAGCGCAGATACGCAGTATTTT. Residues: CASSDRGASADTQYF. The entire variable domain, with the rest obtained from reference TRBV9 and TRBJ2-3, is as follows: DSGVTQTPKHLITATGQRVTLRCSPRSGDLSVYWYQQSLDQGLQFLIQYYNGEERAKGNILERFSAQQFPDLHSELNLSSLELGDSALYFCASSDRGASADTQYFGPGTRLTVL.

This clonotype has only a few counts. The genes are TRBV6-6 and TRBJ2-3, with D perhaps being TRBD1 or TRBD2 (5 bases each). Per the germline V gene, CDR1 is MNHNY and CDR2 is SVGAGI (reference sequence). The CDR3 contains 15 residues. V was shortened by 10 bases and J by 0 bases, with 17 bases between the two germline ends. DNA for the CDR3: TGTGCCACCACCGGTAGGGACGCAAGCACAGATACGCAGTATTTT. It translates to CATTGRDASTDTQYF.

This clonotype showed up just a few times. The chain couples TRBV27 to TRBJ2-1; the D gene is possibly TRBD2 (5 bases). Germline CDR1 is MNHEY and CDR2 is SMNVEV (reference sequence). Trimming took off 7 bases at V and 2 bases at J, with 15 bases between the two ends. This CDR3 contains 15 residues. CDR3 coding DNA: TGTGCCAGCACTGGACTGTCCGGCACCTACAATGAGCAGTTCTTC. Translation: CASTGLSGTYNEQFF.

This clonotype occurred many times. This chain joins TRBV7-2 and TRBJ2-1, with D possibly matching TRBD2 (6 bases). Trimming took 7 bases from V and 5 from J, leaving 15 bases between them. The CDR3 covers 14 residues. Germline-derived CDR1 and CDR2 are SGHTA and FQGNSA. The CDR3 bases are TGTGCCAGCACCACGGCGGGGCAACACAATGAGCAGTTCTTC. It is translated as CASTTAGQHNEQFF.

The rearrangement uses TRBV5-1 and TRBJ2-3, with D perhaps TRBD2 (6 bases). Germline V gene sequence: CDR1 SGHRS, CDR2 YFSETQ. This CDR3 region has 16 residues. V shed 3 bases and J shed 4 bases, with 18 bases lying between them. The CDR3 here is CASSYDIGTRADTQYF. CDR3 nucleotide sequence: TGCGCCAGCAGCTACGATATCGGGACTCGGGCAGATACGCAGTATTTT.

There are many counts of this clonotype. The V call is TRBV7-9, the J call TRBJ2-4; D gene ambiguous. Trimming removed 4 bases from V and 1 base from J, with 11 bases in between. Per germline, CDR1 SEHNR and CDR2 FQNEAQ (reference sequence). The CDR3 spans 15 residues. The CDR3 reads CASSSTLEAKNIQYF. CDR3 nucleotide sequence: TGTGCCAGCAGCTCTACCCTAGAGGCCAAAAACATTCAGTACTTC. Filled out from reference TRBV7-9 and TRBJ2-4, the complete variable domain reads DTGVSQNPRHKITKRGQNVTFRCDPISEHNRLYWYRQTLGQGPEFLTYFQNEAQLEKSRLLSDRFSAERPKGSFSTLEIQRTEQGDSAMYLCASSSTLEAKNIQYFGAGTRLSVL.

This clonotype was detected many times. The CDR3 spells CASSWRRGQETQYF. CDR3 nucleotides: TGTGCCAGCAGCTGGAGGAGGGGACAAGAGACCCAGTACTTC. This chain joins TRBV5-5 and TRBJ2-5, with TRBD2 as a possible D gene (6 bases). V dropped 3 bases and J dropped 2 bases, with 11 bases sitting between them. Germline assignment: CDR1 SGHKS and CDR2 YYEKEE (reference sequence). There are 14 residues in the CDR3.

This clonotype was picked up a small number of times. The V call is TRBV12-5, the J call TRBJ1-5; no clear D gene. The V gene lost 1 base and the J gene lost 1 base, with 2 bases spanning the gap. CDR3 length: 13 amino acids. Germline assignment: CDR1 LGHNT and CDR2 FRNRAP. The CDR3 protein is CASGLDSNQPQHF. The CDR3 coding sequence is TGTGCTAGTGGTTTGGACAGCAATCAGCCCCAGCATTTT.

A note on this clonotype: A clone one base away is much larger, so this may be a read error. The chain carries TRBV7-9 and TRBJ1-6, with TRBD1 identical over 7 bases. Per the germline V gene, CDR1 is SEHNR and CDR2 is FQNEAQ (reference sequence). The CDR3 spans 15 residues. CDR3 protein: CASSLQGVGNSPPHF. CDR3 nucleotide sequence: TGTGCCAGCAGCTTACAGGGGGTGGGAAATTCACCCCCCCACTTT.

This clonotype was counted many times. This chain links TRBV12-3 or TRBV12-4 with TRBJ2-1, with 13 bases fitting TRBD2. CDR3 length equals 15 residues. V gave up 4 bases and J gave up 7 bases; unmatched junction bases: 4. The CDR3 here is CASSSGTSGVNEQFF. In DNA form, the CDR3 reads TGTGCCAGCAGTTCCGGGACTAGCGGGGTGAATGAGCAGTTCTTC.

This clonotype has ten or more counts. The genes are TRBV7-8 and TRBJ2-3; the match to TRBD2 covers 7 bases. V shed 4 bases and J 3 bases; nucleotides not matched to a gene: 4. CDR1 is SGHVS, CDR2 FQNEAQ, per germline. This CDR3 comprises 14 residues. The CDR3 DNA is TGTGCCAGCAGCTCACTAGCGCGAACAGATACGCAGTATTTT. This encodes CASSSLARTDTQYF.

This chain links TRBV5-1 with TRBJ2-2, with D perhaps matching TRBD1 (7 bases). V dropped 4 bases and J dropped 2 bases, with 18 bases sitting between them. Germline V CDR1 and CDR2: SGHRS, YFSETQ. This CDR3 is built from 17 residues. CDR3 region: CASSPWAQGTNTGELFF. The CDR3 DNA reads as TGCGCCAGCAGCCCATGGGCACAGGGGACTAACACCGGGGAGCTGTTTTTT. The full variable domain, rest sourced from reference TRBV5-1 and TRBJ2-2, is KAGVTQTPRYLIKTRGQQVTLSCSPISGHRSVSWYQQTPGQGLQFLFEYFSETQRNKGNFPGRFSGRQFSNSRSEMNVSTLELGDSALYLCASSPWAQGTNTGELFFGEGSRLTVL.

The rearrangement links TRBV12-3 or TRBV12-4 to TRBJ1-5, with D maybe TRBD1 (6 bases). V was shortened by 5 bases and J by 2 bases, with 13 bases between the two germline ends. The CDR3 loop spans 15 amino acids. The CDR3 is CASSPGHRGNQPQHF. The CDR3 DNA reads as TGTGCCAGCAGTCCGGGACACCGGGGCAATCAGCCCCAGCATTTT.

This chain links TRBV15 with TRBJ2-3; 9 positions match TRBD2. V was pared by 0 bases and J by 6 bases, with 13 bases of the junction left unmatched. The CDR3 totals 18 residues. Per germline, CDR1 LNHNV and CDR2 YYDKDF (reference sequence). The CDR3, as DNA: TGTGCCACCAGCAGAGATCGTTTGATGCGGGGGGGACAGGATACGCAGTATTTT. Translating it yields CATSRDRLMRGGQDTQYF.

This chain joins TRBV15 and TRBJ2-7; TRBD1 is a possible D gene (6 bases). The CDR3 consists of 14 residues. V was trimmed by 1 base and J by 4 bases, leaving 11 bases between them. CDR1 and CDR2 from the germline V gene are LNHNV and YYDKDF (reference sequence). The CDR3 region is CATSRGQAAYEQYF. The CDR3 DNA follows: TGTGCCACCAGCAGAGGACAGGCAGCTTACGAGCAGTACTTC.

The chain joins TRBV2 to TRBJ2-5; 10 nucleotides match TRBD2. Germline-derived CDR1 and CDR2 are SNHLY and FYNNEI. The CDR3 sequence is 14 residues long. The V and J ends lost 2 bases and 11 bases, in that order; junction bases with no gene match: 8. The CDR3 sequence is CASSEWSLAGEQYF. The CDR3 DNA is TGTGCCAGCAGTGAATGGTCCCTAGCGGGAGAGCAGTACTTC. The full variable domain, in which reference TRBV2 and TRBJ2-5 provide the parts outside the CDR3, is EPEVTQTPSHQVTQMGQEVILRCVPISNHLYFYWYRQILGQKVEFLVSFYNNEISEKSEIFDDQFSVERPDGSNFTLKIRSTKLEDSAMYFCASSEWSLAGEQYFGPGTRLLVL.